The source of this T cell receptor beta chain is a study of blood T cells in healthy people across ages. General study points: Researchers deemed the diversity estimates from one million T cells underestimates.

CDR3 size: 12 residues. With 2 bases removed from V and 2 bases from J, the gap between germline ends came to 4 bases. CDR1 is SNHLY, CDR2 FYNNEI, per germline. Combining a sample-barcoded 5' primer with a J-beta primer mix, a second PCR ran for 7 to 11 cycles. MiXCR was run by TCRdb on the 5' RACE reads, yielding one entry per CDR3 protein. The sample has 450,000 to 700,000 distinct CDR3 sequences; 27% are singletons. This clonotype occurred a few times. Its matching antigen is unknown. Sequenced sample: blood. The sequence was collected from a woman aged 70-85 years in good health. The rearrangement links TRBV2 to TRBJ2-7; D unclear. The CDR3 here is CASSETPYEQYF. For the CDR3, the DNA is TGTGCCAGCAGTGAAACCCCCTACGAGCAGTACTTC. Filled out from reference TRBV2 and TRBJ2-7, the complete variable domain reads EPEVTQTPSHQVTQMGQEVILRCVPISNHLYFYWYRQILGQKVEFLVSFYNNEISEKSEIFDDQFSVERPDGSNFTLKIRSTKLEDSAMYFCASSETPYEQYFGPGTRLTVT.